Below are 19 T cell receptor beta chains sequenced from a single sample in a study of blood T cell repertoires in COVID-19. The assay was immunoSEQ multiplex PCR, and TCRdb's table has in-frame clones only and misses some. Of around 230,000 clones listed, approximately 80% are singletons. The material sequenced was peripheral blood. These TCRs come from a man aged 40-49 years who had recovered from COVID-19.

V is TRBV7-9 and J is TRBJ2-3; D is possibly TRBD2 (5 bases). Trimming took 4 bases from V and 12 from J, leaving 14 bases between them. The CDR3 extends over 12 amino acids. The germline CDR1 and CDR2 sequences are SEHNR and FQNEAQ (reference sequence). DNA for the CDR3: TGTGCCAGCAGCTCCAGTACGACTACTCAGTATTTT. Its translation: CASSSSTTTQYF.

The V call is TRBV7-9, the J call TRBJ2-3, with TRBD2 matching 11 bases. CDR3 size: 16 residues. Losses at the gene ends were 6 bases for V and 4 bases for J; bases not matched to a gene: 9. Germline CDR1 and CDR2: SEHNR and FQNEAQ (reference sequence). This chain's CDR3 is CASRPRLAGTADTQYF. The CDR3 DNA sequence: TGTGCCAGCAGGCCTAGACTAGCGGGAACCGCAGATACGCAGTATTTT.

The J gene is TRBJ1-2, the V gene TRBV6-5; D uncertain. Trimming removed 5 bases from V and 0 bases from J, with 4 bases in between. CDR1 and CDR2 from the germline V gene are MNHEY and SVGAGI. The CDR3 length is 12 residues. The CDR3 here is CASSHTNYGYTF. CDR3 DNA sequence: TGTGCCAGCAGTCACACTAACTATGGCTACACCTTC.

The J gene is TRBJ2-2, the V gene TRBV7-2; perhaps TRBD2 as D (6 bases). The CDR3 consists of 13 residues. Trimming left V 11 bases short and J 6 bases short, with 16 bases between. The germline CDR1 and CDR2 sequences are SGHTA and FQGNSA. CDR3 region: CAYGGGPPGELFF. The DNA for the CDR3 is TGTGCCTATGGGGGAGGACCCCCCGGGGAGCTGTTTTTT.

This clone occurred a few times. The chain recombines TRBV3-1 (or the pseudogene TRBV3-2) with TRBJ2-2; D unresolved. The CDR3 has 13 residues. V lost 6 bases and J lost 6, with 11 bases in between. CDR1 and CDR2 from the germline V gene are LGHDT and YNNKEL (reference sequence). The CDR3: CASRGHGPGELFF. As DNA, the CDR3 is TGTGCCAGCAGGGGCCATGGCCCCGGGGAGCTGTTTTTT.

The gene calls are TRBV19 and TRBJ2-1; TRBD1 might be the D (6 bases). V gave up 6 bases and J gave up 4 bases, with 13 bases separating them. The CDR3 consists of 14 residues. The V gene's germline CDR1 is LNHDA and CDR2 SQIVND (reference sequence). CDR3 residues: CASRGQGNYNEQFF. In DNA, the CDR3 is TGTGCCAGTAGGGGGCAGGGGAATTACAATGAGCAGTTCTTC.

This rearrangement joins TRBV10-3 to TRBJ1-1; D is uncertain. From germline, CDR1 is ENHRY and CDR2 SYGVKD. Trimming pared 10 bases from V and 5 bases from J, leaving 17 bases between. There are 13 residues in the CDR3. CDR3 sequence reads: CATHEYVGTEAFF. The CDR3 region has the DNA TGTGCCACCCACGAATACGTCGGGACTGAAGCTTTCTTT.

The chain is built from TRBV5-8 and TRBJ2-2; 9 bases match TRBD1. Germline CDR1 is SGHTS and CDR2 is YDEGEE. Germline trimming cut 3 bases from V and 5 bases from J; bases unmatched to any gene: 5. The CDR3 has 15 amino acids. The chain's CDR3 is CASSSGTGQTGELFF. As DNA, the CDR3 is TGTGCCAGCAGCTCGGGGACAGGGCAAACCGGGGAGCTGTTTTTT. Full variable domain (missing parts from reference TRBV5-8 and TRBJ2-2): EAGVTQSPTHLIKTRGQQATLRCSPISGHTSVYWYQQALGLGLQFLLWYDEGEERNRGNFPPRFSGRQFPNYSSELNVNALELEDSALYLCASSSGTGQTGELFFGEGSRLTVL.

The chain combines TRBV20-1 with TRBJ2-7, with D tentatively TRBD2 (7 bases). Germline V gene sequence: CDR1 DFQATT, CDR2 SNEGSKA (reference sequence). V dropped 3 bases and J dropped 3 bases, with 27 bases sitting between them. The CDR3 is made up of 18 amino acids. The DNA of the CDR3 is TGCAGTGCTAGTTCCTTATCTGTGTGGGGGGGGGCCCGCTACGAGCAGTACTTC. This gives the protein CSASSLSVWGGARYEQYF.

V usage is TRBV7-2 and J usage is TRBJ1-2, with D maybe TRBD1 (6 bases). The V gene's germline CDR1 is SGHTA and CDR2 FQGNSA. V was cut by 1 base and J by 7 bases, with 10 bases left in between. CDR3 length: 13 amino acids. Here the CDR3 DNA reads TGTGCCAGCAGCTTAGAGGGGGATGCTGGCTACACCTTC. Amino acid sequence: CASSLEGDAGYTF.

This sequence joins TRBV3-1 (or the pseudogene TRBV3-2) and TRBJ1-1; 9 bases align to TRBD1. With 2 bases clipped from V and 6 bases from J, the junction kept 7 bases outside the gene matches. This CDR3 contains 15 residues. Germline V gene lookup returns CDR1 LGHDT and CDR2 YNNKEL (reference sequence). The CDR3 loop is CASSQRGGQGSEAFF. The CDR3 DNA is TGTGCCAGCAGCCAAAGGGGGGGACAGGGATCTGAAGCTTTCTTT.

J is TRBJ2-1 and V is TRBV4-1; D remains ambiguous. Deletions cut 1 base from V and 10 bases from J, with 8 bases between. The CDR3 sequence is 12 residues long. Germline V gene lookup returns CDR1 MGHRA and CDR2 YSYEKL. CDR3: CASSQVSTEQFF. DNA of the CDR3: TGCGCCAGCAGCCAAGTCTCGACAGAGCAGTTCTTC.

In regard to this clone: Other DNA variants within this sample encode the same CDR3. The chain joins TRBV5-4 to TRBJ2-2; D gene ambiguous. The V end was cut by 4 bases, the J end by 2 bases, with 3 bases between. This CDR3 has 12 amino acids. Germline V gives CDR1 SGHNT, CDR2 YYREEE (reference sequence). For the CDR3, the DNA is TGTGCCAGCAGCCTAAACACCGGGGAGCTGTTTTTT. Translation gives CASSLNTGELFF.

V gene TRBV6-1 combines with J gene TRBJ1-1; D ambiguous. The CDR3 consists of 14 residues. V was clipped by 2 bases and J by 5 bases, with 12 bases between them. The germline V gene has CDR1 MNHNS and CDR2 SASEGT. In nucleotides, the CDR3 is TGTGCCAGCAGTGAATCGCTAACCTTAACTGAAGCTTTCTTT. As protein: CASSESLTLTEAFF.

Here the CDR3 reads CASSLGTRETQYF. In nucleotides, the CDR3 is TGTGCCAGCAGTTTGGGGACTAGAGAGACCCAGTACTTC. The chain links TRBV12-3 or TRBV12-4 to TRBJ2-5; 8 bases align to TRBD2. There are 13 residues in the CDR3. V lost 3 bases to trimming and J lost 4 bases; unmatched junction nucleotides: 1.

Points on this clone: Relative to the germline gene, one junction end is altered; a read error may explain this. The V gene is TRBV7-7, the J gene TRBJ2-5, with 7 bases matching TRBD2. Looked up from germline, CDR1 is SSHAT and CDR2 is FNYEAQ (reference sequence). The CDR3 loop spans 16 amino acids. Here the CDR3 DNA reads TGTGCTAGCAGCTCACGCAGGGCCGGGGGGCAAGAGACCCAGTACTTC. It is translated as CASSSRRAGGQETQYF.

A single count supports this clone. The rearrangement joins TRBV4-3 to TRBJ1-2, with unresolved D. The CDR3 is 14 residues long. Trimming stripped 0 bases from V and 3 bases from J, with 8 bases between. Germline V CDR1 and CDR2: LGHNA, YSLEER. Here the CDR3 reads CASSQEVSYYGYTF. The CDR3 coding sequence is TGCGCCAGCAGCCAAGAAGTGAGTTACTATGGCTACACCTTC.

The chain employs TRBV9 and TRBJ1-6; D perhaps matches TRBD1 (6 bases). Germline CDR1 reads SGDLS; CDR2 reads YYNGEE. This CDR3 comprises 14 residues. V gave up 6 bases and J gave up 4 bases, with 11 bases separating them. The CDR3 nucleotides are TGTGCCAGCAACCCTACAGGGTATAATTCACCCCTCCACTTT. Residues: CASNPTGYNSPLHF.

This rearrangement joins TRBV30 to TRBJ1-5, with unresolved D. Germline assignment: CDR1 GTSNPN and CDR2 SVGIG (reference sequence). V lost 0 bases and J lost 7, with 10 bases in between. This CDR3 is 13 amino acids long. The DNA of the CDR3 is TGTGCCTGGAGTGTAGCCCTAGCCCAGCCCCAGCATTTT. Translating gives CAWSVALAQPQHF.